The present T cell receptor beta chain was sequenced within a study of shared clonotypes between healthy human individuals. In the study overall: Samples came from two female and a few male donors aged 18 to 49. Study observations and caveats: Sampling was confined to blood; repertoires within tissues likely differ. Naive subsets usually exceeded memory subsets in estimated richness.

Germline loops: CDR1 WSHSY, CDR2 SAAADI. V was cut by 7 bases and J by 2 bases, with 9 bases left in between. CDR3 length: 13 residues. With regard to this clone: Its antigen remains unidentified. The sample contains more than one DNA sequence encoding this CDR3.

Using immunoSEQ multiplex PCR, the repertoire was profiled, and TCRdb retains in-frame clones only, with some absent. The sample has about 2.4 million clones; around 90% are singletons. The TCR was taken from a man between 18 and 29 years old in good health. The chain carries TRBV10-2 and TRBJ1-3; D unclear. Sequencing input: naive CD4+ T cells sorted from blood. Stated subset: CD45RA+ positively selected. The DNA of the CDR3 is TGCGCCAGCACCAGAGAGACTGGAAACACCATATATTTT. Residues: CASTRETGNTIYF.